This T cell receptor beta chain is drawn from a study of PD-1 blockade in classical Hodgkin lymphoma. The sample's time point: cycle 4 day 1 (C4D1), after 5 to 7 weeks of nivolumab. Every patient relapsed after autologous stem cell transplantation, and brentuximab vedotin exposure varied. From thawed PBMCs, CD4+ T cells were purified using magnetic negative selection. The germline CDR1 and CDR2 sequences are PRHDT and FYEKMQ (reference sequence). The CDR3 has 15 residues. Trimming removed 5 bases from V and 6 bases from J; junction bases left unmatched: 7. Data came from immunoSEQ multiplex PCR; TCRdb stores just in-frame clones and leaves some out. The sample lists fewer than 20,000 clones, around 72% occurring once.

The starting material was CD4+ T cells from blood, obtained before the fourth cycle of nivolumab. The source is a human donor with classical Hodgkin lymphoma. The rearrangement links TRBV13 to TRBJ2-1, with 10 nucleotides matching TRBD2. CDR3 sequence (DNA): TGTGCCAGCAGCCCAGAAAGCGGGAGGGGCAATGAGCAGTTCTTC. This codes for CASSPESGRGNEQFF.